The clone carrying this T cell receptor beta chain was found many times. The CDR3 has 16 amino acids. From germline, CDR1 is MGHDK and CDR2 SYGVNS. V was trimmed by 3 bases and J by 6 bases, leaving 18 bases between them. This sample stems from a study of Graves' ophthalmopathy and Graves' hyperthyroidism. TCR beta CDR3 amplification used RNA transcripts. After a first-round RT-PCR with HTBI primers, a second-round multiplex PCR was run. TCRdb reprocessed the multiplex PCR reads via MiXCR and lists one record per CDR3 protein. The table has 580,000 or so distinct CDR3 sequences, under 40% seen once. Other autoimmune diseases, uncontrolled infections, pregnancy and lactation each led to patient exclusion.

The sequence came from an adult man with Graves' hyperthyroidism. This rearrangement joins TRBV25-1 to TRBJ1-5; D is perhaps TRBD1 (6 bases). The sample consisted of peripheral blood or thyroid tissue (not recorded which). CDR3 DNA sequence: TGTGCCAGCAGTGACAGAGGCAGGGGTTTCGGTCAGCCCCAGCATTTT. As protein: CASSDRGRGFGQPQHF.